Listed below are T cell receptor beta chains from one sample, sequenced in a study of regulatory T cells in long-lasting Graves disease. TCRdb reprocessed the multiplex PCR reads with MiXCR, giving one entry per CDR3 protein. Of about 460,000 distinct CDR3 sequences listed, 22% are singletons. Here the sequenced sample was peripheral blood mononuclear cells (PBMCs), taken when the disease was refractory, from a patient treated with antithyroid drugs. These receptors all come from a female donor with Graves disease. The CDR3 runs from the conserved cysteine through the conserved F or W. Each record gives: J gene, V gene, D gene, clone size, CDR3 protein, CDR3 DNA. D genes are given only for firm matches. Where a row states a size, it is once, few, many or the class of an expanded clone; other rows omit it.

>TRBJ2-7|TRBV28|NA|many
CASSELSYEQYF
TGTGCCAGCAGTGAACTGAGCTACGAGCAGTACTTC
>TRBJ1-5|TRBV24-1|NA|NA
CATSDGLGPQHF
TGTGCCACCAGTGATGGGCTGGGACCCCAGCATTTT
>TRBJ2-7|TRBV20-1|NA|many
CSAYRLQGSYEQYF
TGCAGTGCTTACCGTCTTCAGGGTTCCTACGAGCAGTACTTC
>TRBJ2-5|TRBV7-2|NA|many
CASSLAARLYQETQYF
TGTGCCAGCAGCCTCGCCGCACGGTTGTACCAAGAGACCCAGTACTTC
>TRBJ1-5|TRBV27|NA|many
CASRSISGETQPQHF
TGTGCCAGCAGATCGATTTCCGGGGAAACACAGCCCCAGCATTTT
>TRBJ2-2|TRBV29-1|TRBD1|NA
CSVEGSPGQTTGELFF
TGCAGCGTTGAGGGAAGTCCGGGACAGACCACCGGGGAGCTGTTTTTT
>TRBJ1-1|TRBV7-9|NA|NA
CASRMTEMNTEAFF
TGTGCCAGCAGGATGACAGAGATGAACACTGAAGCTTTCTTT
>TRBJ1-2|TRBV12-3/TRBV12-4|NA|many
CASSPFRGYGYTF
TGTGCCAGCAGCCCGTTTCGGGGATATGGCTACACCTTC
>TRBJ2-5|TRBV7-2|TRBD1|NA
CASSLGGQGGETQYF
TGTGCCAGCAGCTTAGGGGGACAGGGCGGAGAGACCCAGTACTTC
>TRBJ1-1|TRBV6-5|TRBD1|many
CASSYSTGEAFF
TGTGCCAGCAGTTACTCGACAGGGGAAGCTTTCTTT
>TRBJ2-6|TRBV2|NA|many
CASSLALSSGANVLTF
TGTGCCAGCAGCCTAGCGCTCAGCTCTGGGGCCAACGTCCTGACTTTC
>TRBJ1-2|TRBV13|TRBD1|few
CVTSGTGEGYTF
TGTGTCACCTCCGGGACAGGGGAAGGCTACACCTTC
>TRBJ1-1|TRBV29-1|NA|many
CSVSSGSALGTEAFF
TGCAGCGTTAGTTCGGGGTCAGCTTTGGGCACTGAAGCTTTCTTT
>TRBJ2-7|TRBV30|NA|few
CAWSAEPYEQYF
TGTGCCTGGAGTGCAGAACCGTACGAGCAGTACTTC
>TRBJ1-6|TRBV20-1|NA|few
CSAREVERWGGSYNSPLHF
TGCAGTGCTAGAGAAGTGGAACGATGGGGAGGCTCCTATAATTCACCCCTCCACTTT
>TRBJ2-7|TRBV19|TRBD1|few
CASSRIQGDEQYF
TGTGCCAGTAGCAGAATACAGGGGGACGAGCAGTACTTC
>TRBJ1-5|TRBV7-8|NA|NA
CASSPEASRPQHF
TGTGCCAGCAGCCCAGAGGCCTCTCGGCCCCAGCATTTT
>TRBJ1-2|TRBV11-3|NA|many
CASSLPQGDGYTF
TGTGCCAGCAGCTTACCACAGGGAGATGGCTACACCTTC
>TRBJ1-1|TRBV30|NA|NA
CAWGDGGSRIAFF
TGTGCCTGGGGGGACGGAGGGTCCCGGATTGCTTTCTTT
>TRBJ2-7|TRBV2|NA|many
CARIYEQYF
TGTGCCAGGATTTACGAGCAGTACTTC
>TRBJ1-2|TRBV7-8|NA|many
CASSSPDDGYTF
TGTGCCAGCAGCTCCCCAGACGATGGCTACACCTTC
>TRBJ2-5|TRBV11-1|NA|many
CASSFRASQETQYF
TGTGCCAGCAGCTTCCGGGCCTCCCAAGAGACCCAGTACTTC
>TRBJ2-6|TRBV7-9|NA|NA
CASSTHRAGANVLTF
TGTGCCAGCAGCACCCACAGGGCTGGGGCCAACGTCCTGACTTTC
>TRBJ1-3|TRBV7-2|NA|NA
CASTRPQGTGNTTYF
TGTGCCAGCACCAGACCACAGGGTACCGGAAACACCACATATTTT
>TRBJ2-7|TRBV28|TRBD1|NA
CASNKGQGLSYEQYF
TGTGCCAGCAATAAAGGACAGGGCCTTTCCTACGAGCAGTACTTC
>TRBJ2-3|TRBV28|TRBD2|NA
CASSFFLGTSGGTDTQYF
TGTGCCAGCAGTTTTTTTTTAGGGACTAGCGGAGGCACAGATACGCAGTATTTT
>TRBJ2-7|TRBV9|TRBD1|NA
CASSPRPDRDFLYF
TGTGCCAGCAGCCCCCGCCCGGACAGGGATTTTTTGTACTTC
>TRBJ2-6|TRBV2|NA|many
CASSEGSSGANVLTF
TGTGCCAGCAGTGAAGGGAGCTCTGGGGCCAACGTCCTGACTTTC
>TRBJ1-1|TRBV5-1|NA|few
CASTSNRDTEAFF
TGCGCCAGCACCTCGAACCGGGACACTGAAGCTTTCTTT